Below, 29 T cell receptor beta chains from the same sample are listed, as sequenced in a study of shared clonotypes between healthy human individuals. Repertoires were generated with immunoSEQ multiplex PCR, while TCRdb's copy carries only in-frame clones and drops some. This sample has roughly 2.5 million clones; approximately 92% occur once, and the top ten carry over 0.12%. What was sequenced was naive CD4+ T cells sorted from blood. Subset denoted: CD45RA+ positively selected. The source is a man aged 18-30 years in good health.

The rearrangement uses TRBV7-3 and TRBJ2-5, with 7 bases identical to TRBD2. The germline V gene encodes CDR1 SGHTA and CDR2 FQGTGA. V was pared by 5 bases and J by 2 bases, with 8 bases of the junction left unmatched. The CDR3 consists of 15 residues. The CDR3 protein is CASSPRSGEQETQYF. CDR3 DNA: TGTGCCAGCAGCCCCCGGAGCGGGGAACAAGAGACCCAGTACTTC.

This chain uses TRBV28 with TRBJ2-6; the match to TRBD2 covers 7 bases. The germline V gene has CDR1 MDHEN and CDR2 SYDVKM. The CDR3 is 19 amino acids. V shed 6 bases, J shed 0 bases, and the junction held 14 bases outside the gene matches. The CDR3 sequence: CASRPRASGLPSGANVLTF. In DNA form, the CDR3 reads TGTGCCAGCAGGCCCCGGGCTAGCGGACTCCCCTCTGGGGCCAACGTCCTGACTTTC. Filled out from reference TRBV28 and TRBJ2-6, the complete variable domain reads DVKVTQSSRYLVKRTGEKVFLECVQDMDHENMFWYRQDPGLGLRLIYFSYDVKMKEKGDIPEGYSVSREKKERFSLILESASTNQTSMYLCASRPRASGLPSGANVLTFGAGSRLTVL.

This rearrangement joins TRBV4-1 to TRBJ2-1; 16 bases fit TRBD2. This CDR3 contains 18 residues. V was pared by 4 bases and J by 0 bases, with 3 bases of the junction left unmatched. The V gene's germline CDR1 is MGHRA and CDR2 YSYEKL. The CDR3 sequence: CASSPGLAGGSSYNEQFF. Written as DNA, the CDR3 is TGCGCCAGCAGCCCGGGACTAGCGGGGGGGAGCTCCTACAATGAGCAGTTCTTC.

The chain uses TRBV30 and TRBJ2-7, with 10 nucleotides matching TRBD2. CDR1 and CDR2 (germline): GTSNPN, SVGIG (reference sequence). The ends lost 4 bases at V and 5 bases at J; junction bases unmatched: 2. This CDR3 is 12 amino acids long. The CDR3 loop is CAWTSGRNEQYF. In nucleotides, the CDR3 is TGTGCCTGGACTAGCGGGAGAAACGAGCAGTACTTC.

The V gene is TRBV6-1, the J gene TRBJ2-4, with D possibly being TRBD1 or TRBD2 (5 bases each). The V end lost 4 bases, the J end lost 6 bases, and 16 bases lay between the germline ends. CDR1 MNHNS and CDR2 SASEGT come from the germline V gene. The CDR3 is made up of 15 amino acids. CDR3 bases: TGTGCCAGCAGTGTACCCCGGGACCTCTTAAACATTCAGTACTTC. Protein product: CASSVPRDLLNIQYF.

On this clone: The sample contains more than one DNA sequence encoding this CDR3. The chain couples TRBV7-2 to TRBJ2-2; D ambiguous. Trimming cost V 1 base and J 1 base, with 4 bases left between them. The CDR3 is 14 residues long. The V gene's germline CDR1 is SGHTA and CDR2 FQGNSA. The CDR3 region has the DNA TGTGCCAGCAGCTTAGATTGGAACACCGGGGAGCTGTTTTTT. It translates to CASSLDWNTGELFF.

The chain carries TRBV9 and TRBJ1-6; D is undetermined. Trimming stripped 7 bases from V and 0 bases from J, with 5 bases between. This CDR3 contains 13 residues. Germline-derived CDR1 and CDR2 are SGDLS and YYNGEE. In DNA form, the CDR3 reads TGTGCCAGCCAGAGCTCCTATAATTCACCCCTCCACTTT. Protein: CASQSSYNSPLHF.

The J gene is TRBJ2-7, the V gene TRBV6-5; 9 bases are a match to TRBD2. Germline V gene lookup returns CDR1 MNHEY and CDR2 SVGAGI. Trimming at V came to 7 bases and at J to 2 bases, leaving 6 bases not matched to a gene. This CDR3 contains 14 residues. Here the CDR3 DNA reads TGTGCCAGCAAAAGGCGGGAGGGGGCCTACGAGCAGTACTTC. Amino acid sequence: CASKRREGAYEQYF.

The V call is TRBV7-8, the J call TRBJ2-3; D remains unclear. Trimming removed 3 bases from V and 6 bases from J, with 10 bases in between. The CDR3 runs to 13 residues. Germline CDR1 reads SGHVS; CDR2 reads FQNEAQ. The CDR3 DNA reads as TGTGCCAGCAGCTTCTGGGGATGGGATACGCAGTATTTT. Translating gives CASSFWGWDTQYF. The full variable domain, with the rest looked up from reference TRBV7-8 and TRBJ2-3, is GAGVSQSPRYKVAKRGQDVALRCDPISGHVSLFWYQQALGQGPEFLTYFQNEAQLDKSGLPSDRFFAERPEGSVSTLKIQRTQQEDSAVYLCASSFWGWDTQYFGPGTRLTVL.

The genes are TRBV18 and TRBJ2-3; D ambiguous. Germline V lookup: CDR1 KGHSH, CDR2 LQKENI. Trimming shortened V by 3 bases and J by 10 bases, and 14 bases separated the two germline ends. The CDR3 loop spans 13 amino acids. Here the CDR3 reads CASSPPAVEAQYF. CDR3 coding DNA: TGTGCCAGCTCACCTCCGGCGGTCGAGGCGCAGTATTTT.

The chain couples TRBV6-6 to TRBJ2-7, with 7 bases lining up with TRBD1. This CDR3 has 16 residues. Germline V gene data show CDR1 as MNHNY and CDR2 as SVGAGI (reference sequence). Trimming cost V 3 bases and J 0 bases; bases outside gene matches: 8. CDR3 amino acids: CASSYSDRALSYEQYF. In DNA form, the CDR3 reads TGTGCCAGCAGTTATTCAGACAGGGCTCTCTCCTACGAGCAGTACTTC.

The chain couples TRBV7-2 to TRBJ2-3, with D perhaps TRBD1 (9 bases). Trimming shortened V by 5 bases and J by 8 bases, and 17 bases separated the two germline ends. From germline, CDR1 is SGHTA and CDR2 FQGNSA. The CDR3 extends over 14 amino acids. CDR3 residues: CASSPQGAGGTQYF. The CDR3 DNA reads TGTGCCAGCAGCCCACAGGGGGCGGGAGGTACGCAGTATTTT.

In this sample, this clone turned up a few times. The CDR3 nucleotides read TGTGCCTGGAGTGTGGGTTTGGGCGATCCCGCTTTCTTT. This gives the protein CAWSVGLGDPAFF. This sequence joins TRBV30 and TRBJ1-1; D gene ambiguous. The CDR3 has 13 residues. Germline V gene data show CDR1 as GTSNPN and CDR2 as SVGIG (reference sequence). The germline V and J ends were trimmed by 0 bases and 11 bases, with 16 bases remaining between them. Supplemented by reference TRBV30 and TRBJ1-1, the full variable domain reads SQTIHQWPATLVQPVGSPLSLECTVEGTSNPNLYWYRQAAGRGLQLLFYSVGIGQISSEVPQNLSASRPQDRQFILSSKKLLLSDSGFYLCAWSVGLGDPAFFGQGTRLTVV.

This rearrangement joins TRBV6-5 to TRBJ1-4; 11 bases match TRBD1. The CDR3 loop spans 14 amino acids. Losses at the gene ends were 5 bases for V and 8 bases for J; bases not matched to a gene: 4. CDR1 MNHEY and CDR2 SVGAGI come from the germline V gene. CDR3 in amino acids: CASSRTGGHEKLFF. CDR3 nucleotides: TGTGCCAGCAGTCGGACAGGGGGCCACGAAAAACTGTTTTTT.

This sequence joins TRBV11-3 and TRBJ2-3; 16 positions agree with TRBD2. This CDR3 has 16 residues. J gave up 8 bases and V 3 bases, and 5 bases lay outside the gene matches. CDR1 is SGHNT, CDR2 YENEEA, per germline. CDR3 loop: CASSFGTSGGEGTQYF. CDR3 sequence (DNA): TGTGCCAGCAGCTTCGGGACTAGCGGGGGGGAAGGTACGCAGTATTTT.

The rearrangement uses TRBV18 and TRBJ2-7; unclear D gene. The V end lost 4 bases, the J end lost 5 bases, and 9 bases lay between the germline ends. This CDR3 spans 12 amino acids. CDR1 is KGHSH, CDR2 LQKENI, per germline. The CDR3 reads CASSLPANEQYF. The CDR3 DNA is TGTGCCAGCTCACTTCCGGCCAACGAGCAGTACTTC.

The chain links TRBV30 to TRBJ2-1, with TRBD1 identical over 9 bases. Looked up from germline, CDR1 is GTSNPN and CDR2 is SVGIG (reference sequence). Trimming took 0 bases from V and 7 from J; bases not matched to a gene: 7. The CDR3 has 15 residues. This CDR3 reads CAWSVTGQGKNEQFF. The CDR3 DNA reads as TGTGCCTGGAGTGTAACAGGACAGGGGAAGAATGAGCAGTTCTTC. The whole variable domain, filled in from reference TRBV30 and TRBJ2-1, reads SQTIHQWPATLVQPVGSPLSLECTVEGTSNPNLYWYRQAAGRGLQLLFYSVGIGQISSEVPQNLSASRPQDRQFILSSKKLLLSDSGFYLCAWSVTGQGKNEQFFGPGTRLTVL.

The CDR3, as DNA: TGTGCCAGTAGTGCCCAGACCCTGACAGTTGCCTACGAGCAGTACTTC. It translates to CASSAQTLTVAYEQYF. The V call is TRBV19, the J call TRBJ2-7, with D perhaps TRBD1 (5 bases). The CDR3 is 16 amino acids. Germline V gene sequence: CDR1 LNHDA, CDR2 SQIVND (reference sequence). The ends were cut back, 5 bases at V and 2 bases at J, with 19 bases in the middle.

The chain links TRBV9 to TRBJ1-6; no definite D call. Trimming stripped 0 bases from V and 7 bases from J, with 11 bases between. The germline V gene has CDR1 SGDLS and CDR2 YYNGEE. This CDR3 is 15 amino acids long. The CDR3 protein is CASSVGVNANSPLHF. In DNA, the CDR3 is TGTGCCAGCAGCGTAGGCGTGAACGCGAATTCACCCCTCCACTTT.

This chain uses TRBV7-9 with TRBJ2-1; 10 bases align to TRBD2. Germline V gene sequence: CDR1 SEHNR, CDR2 FQNEAQ (reference sequence). Germline trimming cut 1 base from V and 7 bases from J; bases unmatched to any gene: 4. The CDR3 is made up of 15 amino acids. The CDR3 reads CASSLGEREGNEQFF. The DNA of the CDR3 is TGTGCCAGCAGCTTAGGGGAGCGGGAGGGGAATGAGCAGTTCTTC.

Regarding this clone: Other DNA sequences within the sample encode an identical CDR3. The chain joins TRBV2 to TRBJ2-1, with D possibly being TRBD2 (5 bases). Germline CDR1 and CDR2: SNHLY and FYNNEI. The CDR3 has 15 amino acids. V gave up 1 base and J gave up 0 bases, with 7 bases separating them. The CDR3 region is CASSEGGRSYNEQFF. The CDR3 DNA sequence: TGTGCCAGCAGTGAAGGCGGGCGCTCCTACAATGAGCAGTTCTTC.

The chain carries TRBV5-1 and TRBJ2-3; unclear D gene. V was cut by 4 bases and J by 2 bases, with 14 bases left in between. From germline, CDR1 is SGHRS and CDR2 YFSETQ. CDR3 length equals 15 residues. The CDR3 DNA follows: TGCGCCAGCAGCCCGAGTGGCGTCTTCACAGATACGCAGTATTTT. Its protein is CASSPSGVFTDTQYF.

CDR3 loop: CAIAAVWTVREAFF. DNA of the CDR3: TGTGCCATCGCGGCGGTCTGGACAGTTCGAGAAGCTTTCTTT. V is TRBV10-3 and J is TRBJ1-1; TRBD1 might be the D (6 bases). V was pared by 8 bases and J by 8 bases, with 21 bases between. The CDR3 extends over 14 amino acids. Germline CDR1 and CDR2: ENHRY and SYGVKD.

A word on this clone: Other DNA sequences from this sample encode an identical CDR3 as well. This chain links TRBV18 with TRBJ1-2; TRBD1 is a possible D gene (6 bases). Per the germline V gene, CDR1 is KGHSH and CDR2 is LQKENI. V was trimmed by 2 bases and J by 1 base, leaving 8 bases between them. This CDR3 has 14 residues. The CDR3 DNA reads as TGTGCCAGCTCACCAGGCAGGGGTAACTATGGCTACACCTTC. Amino acids: CASSPGRGNYGYTF.

V usage is TRBV7-6 and J usage is TRBJ2-5; D is uncertain. In germline, CDR1 is SGHVS, CDR2 FNYEAQ. This CDR3 is built from 14 residues. V lost 4 bases and J lost 2, with 11 bases in between. The CDR3 bases are TGTGCCAGCAGCTCCCGTTCGGTACAAGAGACCCAGTACTTC. Its translation: CASSSRSVQETQYF.

This rearrangement joins TRBV5-4 to TRBJ1-5; 11 nucleotides match TRBD1. Germline assignment: CDR1 SGHNT and CDR2 YYREEE (reference sequence). This CDR3 has 15 residues. The V gene end was trimmed by 4 bases and the J gene end by 6 bases; junction bases not matched to a gene: 6. The CDR3 loop is CASSRGTGGGQPQHF. CDR3 DNA sequence: TGTGCCAGCAGCCGCGGGACAGGGGGAGGTCAGCCCCAGCATTTT.

The chain couples TRBV5-4 to TRBJ2-5, with D possibly TRBD2 on 6 matching bases. This CDR3 contains 15 residues. Germline CDR1 reads SGHNT; CDR2 reads YYREEE (reference sequence). The ends were cut back, 0 bases at V and 5 bases at J, with 14 bases in the middle. The CDR3 bases are TGTGCCAGCAGCTTGGTGGCGGGGCCCCCCGAGACCCAGTACTTC. This codes for CASSLVAGPPETQYF. The full variable domain, its missing parts supplied by reference TRBV5-4 and TRBJ2-5, is ETGVTQSPTHLIKTRGQQVTLRCSSQSGHNTVSWYQQALGQGPQFIFQYYREEENGRGNFPPRFSGLQFPNYSSELNVNALELDDSALYLCASSLVAGPPETQYFGPGTRLLVL.

The chain combines TRBV11-2 with TRBJ1-1; no definite D call. Trimming took off 0 bases at V and 4 bases at J, with 15 bases between the two ends. The germline CDR1 and CDR2 sequences are SGHAT and FQNNGV. The CDR3 covers 16 residues. Here the CDR3 reads CASSLDRVSLGTEAFF. CDR3 nucleotides: TGTGCCAGCAGCTTAGATCGGGTCAGTTTGGGCACTGAAGCTTTCTTT. The full variable domain, with the rest looked up from reference TRBV11-2 and TRBJ1-1, is EAGVAQSPRYKIIEKRQSVAFWCNPISGHATLYWYQQILGQGPKLLIQFQNNGVVDDSQLPKDRFSAERLKGVDSTLKIQPAKLEDSAVYLCASSLDRVSLGTEAFFGQGTRLTVV.

The chain links TRBV30 to TRBJ2-5, with D uncertain. The CDR3 runs to 13 residues. V was trimmed by 4 bases and J by 1 base, leaving 10 bases between them. CDR1 is GTSNPN, CDR2 SVGIG, per germline (reference sequence). DNA for the CDR3: TGTGCCTGGACAAAGTGGGGCCAAGAGACCCAGTACTTC. Its protein is CAWTKWGQETQYF.